This T cell receptor (beta chain) is drawn from a study of graft-versus-host responses after intestinal transplantation. Broader study findings: Among recipient marrow samples, GvH clones were found; some appeared first in ileum or blood.

This clone was observed a single time. Its matching antigen is unknown. Only in-frame clones appear in the TCRdb table, and some are missing; sequencing was by immunoSEQ multiplex PCR. The table shows about 36,000 clones, with roughly 94% occurring only once. Looked up from germline, CDR1 is ENHRY and CDR2 is SYGVKD. Trimming stripped 10 bases from V and 5 bases from J, with 9 bases between. This CDR3 region has 11 residues. This receptor was obtained from a human donor who was the organ donor for an intestinal transplant. The sequences come from unstimulated CD4+ T cells sorted from spleen or lymph node cells, collected before transplant. The rearrangement joins TRBV10-3 to TRBJ2-1, with D possibly matching TRBD2 (6 bases). The CDR3 here is CATWGDNEQFF. The CDR3 bases are TGTGCCACCTGGGGGGACAATGAGCAGTTCTTC.